These 21 T cell receptor beta chains came from one sample sequenced in a study of blood T cell repertoires in COVID-19. The data were produced by immunoSEQ multiplex PCR, yet TCRdb's version contains in-frame clones alone and is incomplete. The sample lists about 380,000 clones, around 84% seen once, with more than 0.85% in the top ten. Specimen: peripheral blood. These receptors were obtained from a human donor with acute or convalescent COVID-19. The donor label of this sample is uncertain.

The rearrangement uses TRBV5-1 and TRBJ2-7; maybe TRBD2 (6 bases). The germline V gene has CDR1 SGHRS and CDR2 YFSETQ. The length of the CDR3 is 14 residues. Trimming stripped 4 bases from V and 4 bases from J, with 15 bases between. CDR3 sequence (DNA): TGCGCCAGCAGCACAGTCCCGGGACTTTACGAGCAGTACTTC. Protein sequence: CASSTVPGLYEQYF.

V gene TRBV7-6 combines with J gene TRBJ1-4, with D maybe TRBD1 (5 bases). Germline V gene sequence: CDR1 SGHVS, CDR2 FNYEAQ. V was trimmed by 1 base and J by 0 bases, leaving 9 bases between them. The CDR3 consists of 16 residues. This CDR3 is CASSLGQSSTNEKLFF. As DNA, the CDR3 is TGTGCCAGCAGCTTAGGACAGAGCTCAACTAATGAAAAACTGTTTTTT.

The chain joins TRBV7-9 to TRBJ1-5, with 7 bases lining up with TRBD1. The CDR3 totals 17 residues. J lost 0 bases, V lost 5 bases, and 10 bases had no gene match. Per germline, CDR1 SEHNR and CDR2 FQNEAQ (reference sequence). The CDR3 reads CASSKWTGDFSNQPQHF. CDR3 DNA: TGTGCCAGCAGCAAGTGGACAGGAGACTTTAGCAATCAGCCCCAGCATTTT.

In this sample, this clone turned up a few times. This chain joins TRBV10-3 and TRBJ1-1; maybe TRBD1 (5 bases). CDR1 ENHRY and CDR2 SYGVKD come from the germline V gene. The CDR3 is 14 amino acids. The ends were cut back, 2 bases at V and 5 bases at J, with 12 bases in the middle. The CDR3 region is CAISELEGDTEAFF. In DNA, the CDR3 is TGTGCCATCAGTGAGCTAGAAGGGGATACTGAAGCTTTCTTT.

V is TRBV30 and J is TRBJ2-3; 8 nucleotides align to TRBD2. Germline V gene lookup returns CDR1 GTSNPN and CDR2 SVGIG (reference sequence). V was pared by 4 bases and J by 0 bases, with 0 bases of the junction left unmatched. The CDR3 has 13 residues. The CDR3 coding sequence is TGTGCCTGGACGGGGGGGAGCACAGATACGCAGTATTTT. Amino acids: CAWTGGSTDTQYF. The variable domain in full, completed from reference TRBV30 and TRBJ2-3, reads SQTIHQWPATLVQPVGSPLSLECTVEGTSNPNLYWYRQAAGRGLQLLFYSVGIGQISSEVPQNLSASRPQDRQFILSSKKLLLSDSGFYLCAWTGGSTDTQYFGPGTRLTVL.

This chain joins TRBV6-5 and TRBJ2-5, with 10 bases identical to TRBD1. Germline V gives CDR1 MNHEY, CDR2 SVGAGI. CDR3 size: 16 residues. The J segment lost 5 bases and the V segment lost 2 bases, leaving 8 bases of the junction unmatched. Written as DNA, the CDR3 is TGTGCCAGCAGTTACACGCGGACAGGGGGTCTGGAGACCCAGTACTTC. It is translated as CASSYTRTGGLETQYF.

For this clone: The same CDR3 can be traced to other DNA sequences in this sample. V and J are TRBV6-4 and TRBJ1-1; the match to TRBD1 covers 9 bases. CDR1 is MRHNA and CDR2 is SNTAGT in the germline V gene. With 3 bases clipped from V and 2 bases from J, the junction kept 1 base outside the gene matches. The CDR3 contains 14 residues. The CDR3 DNA sequence: TGTGCCAGCAGTGAGGACAGGGGTAACACTGAAGCTTTCTTT. Amino acid sequence: CASSEDRGNTEAFF.

V is TRBV5-1 and J is TRBJ2-1, with 8 bases identical to TRBD2. V lost 1 base and J lost 6; bases outside the gene matches: 3. The CDR3 totals 14 residues. Germline assignment: CDR1 SGHRS and CDR2 YFSETQ. The CDR3 sequence is CASSLSGTSNEQFF. CDR3 in DNA: TGCGCCAGCAGCTTGTCCGGGACTAGCAATGAGCAGTTCTTC.

CDR3 sequence: CASSPHTSGGPYNEQFF. CDR3 bases: TGTGCCAGCTCACCTCATACTAGCGGGGGCCCGTACAATGAGCAGTTCTTC. The V call is TRBV18, the J call TRBJ2-1; 11 positions agree with TRBD2. CDR1 is KGHSH and CDR2 is LQKENI in the germline V gene. Trimming at V came to 3 bases and at J to 4 bases, leaving 8 bases not matched to a gene. This CDR3 region has 17 residues.

V is TRBV3-1 (or the pseudogene TRBV3-2) and J is TRBJ2-1; a weak D match, TRBD2 (5 bases). In germline, CDR1 is LGHDT, CDR2 YNNKEL (reference sequence). Trimming took off 4 bases at V and 10 bases at J, with 17 bases between the two ends. The CDR3 is 14 residues long. The CDR3 bases are TGTGCCAGCAGCCCGGAACTCGGACGGAGGGAGCAGTTCTTC. Residues: CASSPELGRREQFF.

V is TRBV3-1 (or the pseudogene TRBV3-2) and J is TRBJ1-1, with D possibly TRBD1 on 5 matching bases. The V gene's germline CDR1 is LGHDT and CDR2 YNNKEL (reference sequence). The CDR3 has 14 residues. Trimming shortened V by 1 base and J by 4 bases, and 10 bases separated the two germline ends. Here the CDR3 DNA reads TGTGCCAGCAGCCAAGTACTCGGGGGCACTGAAGCTTTCTTT. Residues: CASSQVLGGTEAFF.

This clone appeared a few times. The chain carries TRBV6-5 and TRBJ1-1; unclear D gene. Trimming shortened V by 3 bases and J by 6 bases, and 11 bases separated the two germline ends. The CDR3 totals 13 residues. Germline V gene sequence: CDR1 MNHEY, CDR2 SVGAGI. DNA for the CDR3: TGTGCCAGCAGTTATGCTCGGGAGCCTGAAGCTTTCTTT. This codes for CASSYAREPEAFF.

The chain is built from TRBV6-1 and TRBJ1-1; D remains ambiguous. V lost 2 bases to trimming and J lost 10 bases, with 11 bases between them. The germline V gene has CDR1 MNHNS and CDR2 SASEGT. The CDR3 contains 12 residues. CDR3 protein: CASSEYAGGAFF. The CDR3 bases are TGTGCCAGCAGTGAATACGCAGGTGGAGCTTTCTTT.

The CDR3: CATQWARNTEAFF. CDR3 in DNA: TGTGCCACCCAGTGGGCGCGGAACACTGAAGCTTTCTTT. This rearrangement joins TRBV27 to TRBJ1-1; D not certain. The CDR3 has 13 amino acids. Germline CDR1 and CDR2: MNHEY and SMNVEV (reference sequence). Trimming left V 10 bases short and J 1 base short, with 13 bases between.

This clone was seen a few times. The chain has TRBV2 and TRBJ1-1, with D perhaps TRBD1 (6 bases). From germline, CDR1 is SNHLY and CDR2 FYNNEI. This CDR3 region has 14 residues. V lost 6 bases, J lost 6 bases, and 17 bases lay in between. The CDR3 region has the DNA TGTGCCAGCAGGGAGGGACTAAACAGGGCTGAAGCTTTCTTT. Translating it yields CASREGLNRAEAFF.

Here the CDR3 reads CASSHHRGSNTEAFF. In nucleotides, the CDR3 is TGTGCCAGCAGCCACCACAGGGGATCGAACACTGAAGCTTTCTTT. The chain joins TRBV7-8 to TRBJ1-1; 7 nucleotides align to TRBD1. CDR1 SGHVS and CDR2 FQNEAQ come from the germline V gene. Germline trimming cut 5 bases from V and 1 base from J; bases unmatched to any gene: 7. This CDR3 has 15 residues.

The V and J genes are TRBV19 and TRBJ1-4, with D perhaps matching TRBD1 (6 bases). Trimming left V 4 bases short and J 0 bases short, with 12 bases between. CDR3 length: 16 amino acids. In germline, CDR1 is LNHDA, CDR2 SQIVND (reference sequence). The CDR3: CASSNNRAATNEKLFF. The CDR3 nucleotides are TGTGCCAGTAGTAATAACAGGGCCGCAACTAATGAAAAACTGTTTTTT.

This rearrangement joins TRBV27 to TRBJ2-3; D ambiguous. This CDR3 has 17 residues. In germline, CDR1 is MNHEY, CDR2 SMNVEV (reference sequence). Deletions cut 6 bases from V and 0 bases from J, with 19 bases between. The CDR3 coding sequence is TGTGCCAGCAGCCAACGGCGGAGCCCTTGGAGCACAGATACGCAGTATTTT. It is translated as CASSQRRSPWSTDTQYF.

The V call is TRBV5-1, the J call TRBJ1-3; D is uncertain. This CDR3 is built from 15 residues. Germline V CDR1 and CDR2: SGHRS, YFSETQ. Trimming took off 0 bases at V and 0 bases at J, with 7 bases between the two ends. The CDR3 nucleotides read TGCGCCAGCAGCTTGGTGGCAGACTCTGGAAACACCATATATTTT. Translated: CASSLVADSGNTIYF.

This chain links TRBV10-3 with TRBJ2-1; 11 bases map to TRBD2. The CDR3 totals 14 residues. V dropped 4 bases and J dropped 5; count of bases not matched to a gene: 1. CDR1 is ENHRY and CDR2 is SYGVKD in the germline V gene. CDR3 region: CAISVGLADNEQFF. The CDR3, as DNA: TGTGCCATCAGTGTGGGACTAGCGGACAATGAGCAGTTCTTC.

The CDR3 DNA reads TGTGCCAGTAGTGAGTCTCGCAGGGGAAGCACAGAAAACACCATATATTTT. Translation gives CASSESRRGSTENTIYF. The chain uses TRBV19 and TRBJ1-3; perhaps TRBD1 as D (6 bases). This CDR3 comprises 17 residues. V lost 5 bases and J 6 bases, leaving 23 bases between the germline ends. Germline V gene lookup returns CDR1 LNHDA and CDR2 SQIVND (reference sequence).